This T cell receptor (beta chain) was identified during a study of identical twins. TCRdb called the 5' RACE reads again in MiXCR, with one record for every CDR3 protein. Among about 250,000 distinct CDR3 sequences listed, 7.5% were seen once. This sample was shared with a second study, whose subject was yellow fever vaccine responses in identical twins.

The source of this sequence is a woman younger than 35 in good health. What was sequenced was CD8+ T cells sorted from blood.

DNA of the CDR3: TGTGCCAGCAGCCCCCGCGACCCCACCTACAATGAGCAGTTCTTC. Protein product: CASSPRDPTYNEQFF. The chain is built from TRBV7-9 and TRBJ2-1, with D unclear. The germline gives CDR1 SEHNR, CDR2 FQNEAQ (reference sequence). The CDR3 is 15 amino acids. V lost 5 bases to trimming and J lost 2 bases, with 13 bases between them.